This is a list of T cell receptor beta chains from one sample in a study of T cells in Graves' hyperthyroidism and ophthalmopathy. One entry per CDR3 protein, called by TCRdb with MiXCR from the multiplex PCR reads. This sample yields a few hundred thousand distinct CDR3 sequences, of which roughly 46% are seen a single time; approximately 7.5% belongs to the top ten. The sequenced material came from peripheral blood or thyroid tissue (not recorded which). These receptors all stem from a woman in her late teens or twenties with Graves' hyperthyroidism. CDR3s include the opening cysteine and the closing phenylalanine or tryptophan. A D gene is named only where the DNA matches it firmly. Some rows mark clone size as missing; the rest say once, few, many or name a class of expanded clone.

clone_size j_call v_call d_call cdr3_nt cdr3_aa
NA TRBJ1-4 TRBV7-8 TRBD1 TGTGCCAGCAGCTCAACGACAGGGAGGAGTGATGAAAAACTGTTTTTT CASSSTTGRSDEKLFF
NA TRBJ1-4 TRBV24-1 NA TGTGCCACCAGTGATTTATCAGGGCGAGGCTATGCAACTAATGAAAAACTGTTTTTT CATSDLSGRGYATNEKLFF
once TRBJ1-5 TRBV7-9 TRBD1 TGTGCCAGCAGCCCCCCCGGGACAGGGGTTGGCAATCAGCCCCAGCATTTT CASSPPGTGVGNQPQHF
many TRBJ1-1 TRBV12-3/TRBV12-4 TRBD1 TGTGCCAGCAGGGGGACAGCGAACACTGAAGCTTTCTTT CASRGTANTEAFF
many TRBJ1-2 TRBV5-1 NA TGCGCCAGCAGCGGGTCCCAAGGCGAGTCGAACTATGGCTACACCTTC CASSGSQGESNYGYTF
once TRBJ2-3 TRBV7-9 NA TGCGCCAGCTTCACGGAGAGGGGCAGAGATACGCAGTATTTT CASFTERGRDTQYF
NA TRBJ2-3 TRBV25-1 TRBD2 TGTGCCAGCAGGCCTAGGGGTAGCGGGAGGGCCTCAGATACGCAGTATTTT CASRPRGSGRASDTQYF
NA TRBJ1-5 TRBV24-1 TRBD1 TGTGCCACCAGTGGGAGACAGGGAGATCAGCCCCAGCATTTT CATSGRQGDQPQHF
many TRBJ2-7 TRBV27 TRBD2 TGTGCCAGCAGTTTATCGGGGGGGACGGGTTACGAGCAGTACTTC CASSLSGGTGYEQYF
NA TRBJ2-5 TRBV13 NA TGTGCCCCCGGGGGCAGCGTTGAAGGCCTCAAGATGGAGACCCAGTACTTC CAPGGSVEGLKMETQYF
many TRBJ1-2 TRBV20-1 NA TGCAGTGCTAGAGATAGCGCGGTACCCAAGATCCTTCTCGCGTTGACCTTC CSARDSAVPKILLALTF
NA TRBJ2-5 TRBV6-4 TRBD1 TGTGCCAGCAGTGCCAGGGACAGGAGCCAAGAGACCCAGTACTTC CASSARDRSQETQYF
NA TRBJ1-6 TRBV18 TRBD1 TGTGCCAGCTCAGTCCGGGACAGCGCTAATTCACCCCTCCACTTT CASSVRDSANSPLHF
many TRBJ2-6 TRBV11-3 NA TGTGCCAGCAGCCATCGACTCTCTGGGGCCAACGTCCTGACTTTC CASSHRLSGANVLTF
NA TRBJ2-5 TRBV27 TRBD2 TGTGCCAGCAGTGCCAGCGAGCCAGGACTAGCGAGCCAAGAGACCCAGTACTTC CASSASEPGLASQETQYF
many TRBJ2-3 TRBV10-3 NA TGTGCCACCGGCCGGGACTCCACTAGCACAGATACGCAGTATTTT CATGRDSTSTDTQYF
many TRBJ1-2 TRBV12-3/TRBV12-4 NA TGTGCCAGCAGTTTATCCGGCCAAGCTAACTATGGCTACACCTTC CASSLSGQANYGYTF
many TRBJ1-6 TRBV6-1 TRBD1 TGTGCCAGCAGTACCGACAGGGGGAATTCACCCCTCCACTTT CASSTDRGNSPLHF
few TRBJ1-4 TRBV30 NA TGTGCCTGGAGTCACAGACAGGATTGGGGTGAAAAACTGTTTTTT CAWSHRQDWGEKLFF
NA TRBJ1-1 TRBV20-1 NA TGCAGTGGCGCGGGACAACCCGAGAGGACTGAAGCTTTCTTT CSGAGQPERTEAFF
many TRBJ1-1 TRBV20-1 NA TGCAGTGCTATGCAGCATTACACTGAAGCTTTCTTT CSAMQHYTEAFF
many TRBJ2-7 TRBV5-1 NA TGCGCCAGCAGCCGTGGGGCCCCCTCCTACGAGCAGTACTTC CASSRGAPSYEQYF
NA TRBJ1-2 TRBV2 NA TGTGCCAGCAGAGACAAGGGGAAGGGCTACACCTTC CASRDKGKGYTF
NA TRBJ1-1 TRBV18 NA TGTGCCAGCTCACAAGGACAAGTGGTCTTT CASSQGQVVF
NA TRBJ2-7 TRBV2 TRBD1 TGTGCCAGCAGTGGACAGGGGGTCGACGAGCAGTACTTC CASSGQGVDEQYF
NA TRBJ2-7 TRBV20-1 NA TGCAGTGCCCCATTTGGGGAGACCTACGAGCAGTACTTC CSAPFGETYEQYF
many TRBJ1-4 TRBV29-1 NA TGCAGCGTTGAAGAGGAGAATCTTACAACTAATGAAAAACTGTTTTTT CSVEEENLTTNEKLFF
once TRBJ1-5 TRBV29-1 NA TGCAGCGTTGAAGAGGGGGAGTACGAGCATTTT CSVEEGEYEHF
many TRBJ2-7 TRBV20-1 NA TGCAGTGCTAGGGGTCCCAACGAGCAGTACTTC CSARGPNEQYF
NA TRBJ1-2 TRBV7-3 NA TGTGCCAGCAGCCCTGACACCGGGGCGACTAACTATGGCTACACCTTC CASSPDTGATNYGYTF
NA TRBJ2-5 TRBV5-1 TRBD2 TGCGCCAGCAGCTTGGAGGGACTAGCGGGTCTAGAGACCCAGTACTTC CASSLEGLAGLETQYF
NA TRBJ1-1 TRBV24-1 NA TGTGCCACCAGTGATTTAAGGGCGAACACTGAAGCTTTCTTT CATSDLRANTEAFF
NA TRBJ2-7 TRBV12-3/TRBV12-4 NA TGTGCCAGCAGTAAACAGGGTACATCCTACGAGCAGTACTTC CASSKQGTSYEQYF
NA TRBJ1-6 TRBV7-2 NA TGTGCCAGCAGCTTGGCGTCCGACAGTGCTGGAAATTCACCCCTCCACTTT CASSLASDSAGNSPLHF
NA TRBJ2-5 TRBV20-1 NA TGCAGTGCTAGCCGGGCAGGGGTGAGCGGGGAGACCCAGTACTTC CSASRAGVSGETQYF
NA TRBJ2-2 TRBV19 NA TGTGCCAGTTCCCTACAGGGAATAAACACCGGGGAGCTGTTTTTT CASSLQGINTGELFF
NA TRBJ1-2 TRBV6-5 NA TGTGCCAGCAGTTACAGCCCGACAGGCTATGGCTACACCTTC CASSYSPTGYGYTF
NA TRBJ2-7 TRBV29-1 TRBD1 TGCAGCTTGGGGACAGTCGGGTTCCGGAACGAGCAGTACTTC CSLGTVGFRNEQYF
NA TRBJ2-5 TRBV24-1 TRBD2 TGTGCCACCGGACTAGCGGGAGGGCAAGAGACCCAGTACTTC CATGLAGGQETQYF
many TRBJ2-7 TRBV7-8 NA TGTGCCAGCAGCTCCCCTCTGGTAGGACGGGAGCAGTACTTC CASSSPLVGREQYF
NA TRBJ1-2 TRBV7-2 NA TGTGCCAGCAGTTCATTAGGGTTAGGTGGCTACACCTTC CASSSLGLGGYTF
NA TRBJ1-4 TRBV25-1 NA TGTGCCAGCAGCACCGAGGCCGGTGGGGAAAAACTGTTTTTT CASSTEAGGEKLFF
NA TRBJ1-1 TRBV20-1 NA TGCAGGGCTGGTGAGGGGAGGGGGTACACTGAAGCTTTCTTT CRAGEGRGYTEAFF
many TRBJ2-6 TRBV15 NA TGTGCCACCAGTCCTATTCGGGGCCCTGGGGCCAACGTCCTGACTTTC CATSPIRGPGANVLTF
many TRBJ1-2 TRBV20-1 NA TGCAGTGCTAGTGCAGGCCCCTATGGCTACACCTTC CSASAGPYGYTF
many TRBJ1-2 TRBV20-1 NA TGCAGTGCTAGAGAGGCCAGTAACTATGGCTACACCTTC CSAREASNYGYTF
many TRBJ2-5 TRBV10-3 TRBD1 TGTGCCATCGGTCAAGGGACAGCCCAAGAGACCCAGTACTTC CAIGQGTAQETQYF
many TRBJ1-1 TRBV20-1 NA TGCAGTGCTAGGGACCAGGAGACCCTAACTGAAGCTTTCTTT CSARDQETLTEAFF
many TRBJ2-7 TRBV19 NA TGTGCCAGTAGTTCCGCGGACAGTATCGAGCAGTACTTC CASSSADSIEQYF